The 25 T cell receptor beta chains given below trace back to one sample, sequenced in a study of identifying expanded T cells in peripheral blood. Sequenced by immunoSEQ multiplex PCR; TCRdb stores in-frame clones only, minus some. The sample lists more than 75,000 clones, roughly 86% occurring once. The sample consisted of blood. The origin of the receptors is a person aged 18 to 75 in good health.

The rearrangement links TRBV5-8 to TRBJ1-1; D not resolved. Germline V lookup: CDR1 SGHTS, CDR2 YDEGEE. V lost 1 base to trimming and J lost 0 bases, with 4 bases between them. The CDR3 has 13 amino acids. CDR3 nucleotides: TGTGCCAGCAGCTTGATGGTGAACACTGAAGCTTTCTTT. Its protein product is CASSLMVNTEAFF.

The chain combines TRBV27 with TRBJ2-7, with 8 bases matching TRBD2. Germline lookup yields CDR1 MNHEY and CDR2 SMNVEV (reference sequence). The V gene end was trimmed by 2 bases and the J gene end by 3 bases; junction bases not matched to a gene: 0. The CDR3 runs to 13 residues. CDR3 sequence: CASSLGTSYEQYF. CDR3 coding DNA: TGTGCCAGCAGTTTAGGGACTAGCTACGAGCAGTACTTC.

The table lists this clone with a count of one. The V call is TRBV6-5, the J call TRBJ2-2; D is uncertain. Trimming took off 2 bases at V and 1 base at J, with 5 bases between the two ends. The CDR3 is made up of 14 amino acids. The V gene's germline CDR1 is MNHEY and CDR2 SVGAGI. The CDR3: CASSYHLNTGELFF. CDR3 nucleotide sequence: TGTGCCAGCAGTTACCATTTGAACACCGGGGAGCTGTTTTTT.

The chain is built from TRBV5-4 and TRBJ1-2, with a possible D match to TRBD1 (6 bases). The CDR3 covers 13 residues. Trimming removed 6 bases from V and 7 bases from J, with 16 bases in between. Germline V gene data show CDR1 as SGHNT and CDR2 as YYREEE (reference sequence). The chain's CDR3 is CASIRTGGGGYTF. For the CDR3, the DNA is TGTGCCAGCATCCGGACGGGGGGCGGTGGCTACACCTTC.

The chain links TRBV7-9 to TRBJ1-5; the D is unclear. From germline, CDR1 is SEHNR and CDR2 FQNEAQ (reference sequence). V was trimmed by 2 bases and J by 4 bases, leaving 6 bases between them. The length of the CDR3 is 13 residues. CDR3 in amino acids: CASSLLSNQPQHF. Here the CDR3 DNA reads TGTGCCAGCAGCTTATTAAGTAATCAGCCCCAGCATTTT.

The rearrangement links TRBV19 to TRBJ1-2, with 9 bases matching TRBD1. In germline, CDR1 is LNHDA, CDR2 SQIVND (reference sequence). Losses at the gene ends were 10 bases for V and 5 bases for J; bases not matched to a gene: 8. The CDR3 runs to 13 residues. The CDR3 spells CATSLDRGYGYTF. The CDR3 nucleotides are TGTGCCACCTCCTTGGACAGGGGATATGGCTACACCTTC.

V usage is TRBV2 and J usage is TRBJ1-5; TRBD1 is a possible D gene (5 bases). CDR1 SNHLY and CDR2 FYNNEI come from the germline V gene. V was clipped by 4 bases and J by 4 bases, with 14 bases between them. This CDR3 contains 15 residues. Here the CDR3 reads CASSAGGIKNQPQHF. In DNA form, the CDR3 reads TGTGCCAGCAGTGCGGGGGGGATCAAAAATCAGCCCCAGCATTTT. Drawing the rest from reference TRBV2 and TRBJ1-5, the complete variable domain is EPEVTQTPSHQVTQMGQEVILRCVPISNHLYFYWYRQILGQKVEFLVSFYNNEISEKSEIFDDQFSVERPDGSNFTLKIRSTKLEDSAMYFCASSAGGIKNQPQHFGDGTRLSIL.

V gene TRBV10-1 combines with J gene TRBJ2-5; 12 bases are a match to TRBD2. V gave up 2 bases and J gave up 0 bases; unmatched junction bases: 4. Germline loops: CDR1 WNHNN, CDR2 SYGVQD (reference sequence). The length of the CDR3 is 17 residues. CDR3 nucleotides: TGCGCCAGCAGTGAGGGAACTAGCGGGAGGTACCAAGAGACCCAGTACTTC. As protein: CASSEGTSGRYQETQYF.

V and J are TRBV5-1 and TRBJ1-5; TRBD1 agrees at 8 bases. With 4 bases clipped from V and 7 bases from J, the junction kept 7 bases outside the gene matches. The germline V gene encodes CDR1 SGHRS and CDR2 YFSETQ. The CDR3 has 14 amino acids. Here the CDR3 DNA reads TGCGCCAGCAGCCTCGGACAGGGTAGCCAGCCCCAGCATTTT. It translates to CASSLGQGSQPQHF.

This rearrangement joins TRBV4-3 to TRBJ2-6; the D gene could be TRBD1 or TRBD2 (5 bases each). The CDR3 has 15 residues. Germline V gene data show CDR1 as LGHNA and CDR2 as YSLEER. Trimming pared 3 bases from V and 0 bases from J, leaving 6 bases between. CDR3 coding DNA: TGCGCCAGCAGCCAGGGGACCTCTGGGGCCAACGTCCTGACTTTC. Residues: CASSQGTSGANVLTF.

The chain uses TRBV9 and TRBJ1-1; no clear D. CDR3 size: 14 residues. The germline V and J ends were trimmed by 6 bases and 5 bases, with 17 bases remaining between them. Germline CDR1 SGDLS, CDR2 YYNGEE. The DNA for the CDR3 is TGTGCCAGCAACGACCCTTCAGTTGGGACTGAAGCTTTCTTT. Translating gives CASNDPSVGTEAFF.

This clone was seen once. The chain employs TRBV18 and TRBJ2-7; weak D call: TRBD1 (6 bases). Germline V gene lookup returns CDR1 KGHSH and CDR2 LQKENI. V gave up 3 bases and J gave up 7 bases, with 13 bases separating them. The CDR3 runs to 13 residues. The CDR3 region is CASSPSQGVEQYF. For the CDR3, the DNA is TGTGCCAGCTCACCGTCACAGGGTGTAGAGCAGTACTTC.

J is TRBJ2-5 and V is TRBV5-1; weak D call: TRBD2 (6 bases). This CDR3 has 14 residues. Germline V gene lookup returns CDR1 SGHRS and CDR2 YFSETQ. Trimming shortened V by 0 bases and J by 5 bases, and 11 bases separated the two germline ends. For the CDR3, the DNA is TGCGCCAGCAGCTTGGGCCAGGCGGGGGAGACCCAGTACTTC. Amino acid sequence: CASSLGQAGETQYF.

CDR3 sequence (DNA): TGTGCCAGCAGCTACGAGGGTGTCTCCTACGAGCAGTACTTC. Translation gives CASSYEGVSYEQYF. The V and J genes are TRBV11-2 and TRBJ2-7, with D tentatively TRBD2 (5 bases). This CDR3 has 14 amino acids. Trimming stripped 4 bases from V and 0 bases from J, with 10 bases between. Germline V gene data show CDR1 as SGHAT and CDR2 as FQNNGV.

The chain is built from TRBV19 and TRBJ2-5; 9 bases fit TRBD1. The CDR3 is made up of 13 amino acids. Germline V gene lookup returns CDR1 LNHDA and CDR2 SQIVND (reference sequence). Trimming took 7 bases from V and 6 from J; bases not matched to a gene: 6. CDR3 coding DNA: TGTGCCAGTAATACAGGGGGCGAAAAGACCCAGTACTTC. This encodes CASNTGGEKTQYF.

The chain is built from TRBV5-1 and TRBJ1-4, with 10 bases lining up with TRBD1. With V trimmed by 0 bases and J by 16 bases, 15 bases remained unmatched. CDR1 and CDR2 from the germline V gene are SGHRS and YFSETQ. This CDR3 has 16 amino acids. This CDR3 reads CASSLDGTGVWENGFF. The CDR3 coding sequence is TGCGCCAGCAGCTTGGACGGGACAGGGGTATGGGAAAATGGGTTTTTT.

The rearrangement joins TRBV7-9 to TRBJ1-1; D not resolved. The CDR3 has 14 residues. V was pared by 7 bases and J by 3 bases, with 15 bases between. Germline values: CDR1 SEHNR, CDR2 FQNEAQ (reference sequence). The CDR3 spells CASKPLGVDTEAFF. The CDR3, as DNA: TGTGCCAGCAAGCCCTTGGGAGTAGACACTGAAGCTTTCTTT.

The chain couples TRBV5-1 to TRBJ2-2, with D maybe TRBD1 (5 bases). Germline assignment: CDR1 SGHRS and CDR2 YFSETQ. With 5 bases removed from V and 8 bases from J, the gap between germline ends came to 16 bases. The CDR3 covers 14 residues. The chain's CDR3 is CASSLQGISGELFF. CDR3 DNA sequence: TGCGCCAGCAGTTTGCAGGGAATTTCAGGGGAGCTGTTTTTT.

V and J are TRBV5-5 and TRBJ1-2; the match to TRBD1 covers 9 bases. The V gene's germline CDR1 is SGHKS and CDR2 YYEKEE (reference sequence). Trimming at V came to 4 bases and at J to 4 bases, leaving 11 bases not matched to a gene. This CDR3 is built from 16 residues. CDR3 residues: CASSPPSQGQGYGYTF. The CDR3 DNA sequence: TGTGCCAGCAGCCCCCCGTCCCAGGGACAGGGCTATGGCTACACCTTC.

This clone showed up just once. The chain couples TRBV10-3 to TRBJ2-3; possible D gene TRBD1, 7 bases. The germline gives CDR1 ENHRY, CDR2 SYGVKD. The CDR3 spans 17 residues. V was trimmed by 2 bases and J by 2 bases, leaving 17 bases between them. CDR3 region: CAISEPAGQTATDTQYF. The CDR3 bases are TGTGCCATCAGTGAGCCCGCGGGACAGACAGCCACAGATACGCAGTATTTT.

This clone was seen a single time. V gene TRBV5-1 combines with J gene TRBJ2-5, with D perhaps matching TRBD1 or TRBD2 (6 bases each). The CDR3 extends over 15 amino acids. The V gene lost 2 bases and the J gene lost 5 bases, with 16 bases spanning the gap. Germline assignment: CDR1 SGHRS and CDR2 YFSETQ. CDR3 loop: CASSFSGGLRETQYF. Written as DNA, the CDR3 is TGCGCCAGCAGCTTTAGTGGGGGGCTCAGGGAGACCCAGTACTTC.

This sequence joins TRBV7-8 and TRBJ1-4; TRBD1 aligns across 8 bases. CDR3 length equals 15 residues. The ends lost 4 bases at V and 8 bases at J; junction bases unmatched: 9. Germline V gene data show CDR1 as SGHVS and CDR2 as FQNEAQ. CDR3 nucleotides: TGTGCCAGCAGCTCTGGACAGGGCGCAAGGGAAAAACTGTTTTTT. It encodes CASSSGQGAREKLFF. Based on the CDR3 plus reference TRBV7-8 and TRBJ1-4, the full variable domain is GAGVSQSPRYKVAKRGQDVALRCDPISGHVSLFWYQQALGQGPEFLTYFQNEAQLDKSGLPSDRFFAERPEGSVSTLKIQRTQQEDSAVYLCASSSGQGAREKLFFGSGTQLSVL.

The CDR3 sequence is CASSVSGGATDTQYF. The CDR3 DNA reads TGTGCCAGCAGCGTTAGCGGGGGGGCCACAGATACGCAGTATTTT. This rearrangement joins TRBV9 to TRBJ2-3, with TRBD2 matching over 11 bases. This CDR3 has 15 residues. Germline CDR1 and CDR2: SGDLS and YYNGEE. V lost 2 bases, J lost 2 bases, and 1 base stayed unmatched.

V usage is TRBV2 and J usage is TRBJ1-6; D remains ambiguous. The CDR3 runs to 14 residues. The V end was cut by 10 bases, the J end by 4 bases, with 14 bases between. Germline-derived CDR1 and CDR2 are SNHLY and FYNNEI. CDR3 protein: CATDSGGYNSPLHF. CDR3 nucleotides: TGTGCCACAGACTCGGGAGGTTATAATTCACCCCTCCACTTT. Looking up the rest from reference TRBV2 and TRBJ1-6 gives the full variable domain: EPEVTQTPSHQVTQMGQEVILRCVPISNHLYFYWYRQILGQKVEFLVSFYNNEISEKSEIFDDQFSVERPDGSNFTLKIRSTKLEDSAMYFCATDSGGYNSPLHFGNGTRLTVT.

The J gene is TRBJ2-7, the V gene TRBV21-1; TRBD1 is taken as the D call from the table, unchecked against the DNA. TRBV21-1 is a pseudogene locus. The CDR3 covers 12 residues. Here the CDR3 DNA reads TGTGCCAGCAGCAAGGCATCCTACGAGCAGTACTTC. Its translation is CASSKASYEQYF.